The 29 T cell receptor beta chains in this list originate from one sample, sequenced in a study of cytotoxic CD8 clonotypes in ibrutinib-treated CLL. Some clones are missing from TCRdb's copy, which holds only in-frame ones; the method was immunoSEQ multiplex PCR. Of some 140,000 clones listed, approximately 90% are singletons. Material: PBMCs, obtained after 12 months of ibrutinib treatment. All receptors derive from a human donor with chronic lymphocytic leukemia.

The chain joins TRBV11-2 to TRBJ2-7; D is possibly TRBD1 or TRBD2 (6 bases each). This CDR3 has 14 amino acids. Per the germline V gene, CDR1 is SGHAT and CDR2 is FQNNGV. Trimming stripped 3 bases from V and 2 bases from J, with 11 bases between. The CDR3 sequence is CASSLRGDTYEQYF. Here the CDR3 DNA reads TGTGCCAGCAGCTTGAGGGGGGACACCTACGAGCAGTACTTC.

CDR3 nucleotides: TGTGCCAGCAGCTTAGCGGTCCGGGAAAAACTGTTTTTT. Protein: CASSLAVREKLFF. This chain connects TRBV11-2 to TRBJ1-4; D is undetermined. The CDR3 totals 13 residues. The germline V gene has CDR1 SGHAT and CDR2 FQNNGV. Trimming shortened V by 1 base and J by 8 bases, and 8 bases separated the two germline ends.

The CDR3 loop reads CASSEFGTGISGNTIYF. Here the CDR3 DNA reads TGTGCCAGCAGTGAATTCGGGACAGGGATTTCTGGAAACACCATATATTTT. The V gene is TRBV25-1, the J gene TRBJ1-3; TRBD1 aligns across 9 bases. The CDR3 is 17 residues long. Per the germline V gene, CDR1 is MGHDK and CDR2 is SYGVNS. V lost 1 base, J lost 1 base, and 5 bases stayed unmatched.

CDR3 sequence reads: CSVEFWGTGVNEQFF. In nucleotides, the CDR3 is TGCAGCGTTGAGTTTTGGGGGACGGGCGTCAATGAGCAGTTCTTC. The chain joins TRBV29-1 to TRBJ2-1; the D call may be TRBD1 or TRBD2 (5 bases each). Trimming took off 3 bases at V and 6 bases at J, with 18 bases between the two ends. The CDR3 consists of 15 residues. Germline lookup yields CDR1 SQVTM and CDR2 ANQGSEA.

The chain employs TRBV11-3 and TRBJ2-1, with D tentatively TRBD2 (5 bases). There are 13 residues in the CDR3. The V and J ends lost 5 bases and 4 bases respectively, with 9 bases between them. The germline V gene encodes CDR1 SGHNT and CDR2 YENEEA. The CDR3 here is CASSNERYNEQFF. CDR3 coding DNA: TGTGCCAGCAGCAACGAGCGGTACAATGAGCAGTTCTTC.

In nucleotides, the CDR3 is TGTGCCAGCTCACAAAATCAGGGACAGGGTAACACCTTC. It yields the protein CASSQNQGQGNTF. This chain connects TRBV18 to TRBJ1-2; TRBD1 matches 9 bases. V shed 4 bases and J 12 bases; nucleotides not matched to a gene: 9. Germline CDR1 KGHSH, CDR2 LQKENI. The CDR3 covers 13 residues.

The chain has TRBV19 and TRBJ2-5; 8 positions match TRBD1. The CDR3 extends over 15 amino acids. J lost 4 bases, V lost 4 bases, and 8 bases had no gene match. Germline assignment: CDR1 LNHDA and CDR2 SQIVND (reference sequence). The CDR3 loop reads CASSNYQGAAETQYF. In DNA, the CDR3 is TGTGCCAGTAGTAACTACCAGGGGGCGGCAGAGACCCAGTACTTC.

About this clone itself: The same CDR3 can be traced to other DNA sequences in this sample. The V call is TRBV29-1, the J call TRBJ2-3; maybe TRBD2 (6 bases). CDR1 is SQVTM and CDR2 is ANQGSEA in the germline V gene. Trimming took 7 bases from V and 1 from J, leaving 9 bases between them. This CDR3 spans 12 amino acids. CDR3 sequence: CSETSGTDTQYF. In DNA form, the CDR3 reads TGCAGCGAGACTAGTGGCACAGATACGCAGTATTTT.

This chain links TRBV27 with TRBJ1-2; the D gene is possibly TRBD1 (5 bases). CDR3 size: 15 residues. V was clipped by 6 bases and J by 0 bases, with 14 bases between them. Germline loops: CDR1 MNHEY, CDR2 SMNVEV (reference sequence). CDR3 in DNA: TGTGCCAGCAGAGCCGGGACGGCCCCTAACTATGGCTACACCTTC. Protein sequence: CASRAGTAPNYGYTF.

As to this clone: The germline gene is not matched at one end of the junction; a read error may be the cause. The chain carries TRBV2 and TRBJ2-7, with 8 bases lining up with TRBD2. The germline CDR1 and CDR2 sequences are SNHLY and FYNNEI. There are 14 residues in the CDR3. The CDR3 DNA reads as TGTGCCAGAAAGACCCCGGGAGGGCCGGCAGGGGTATTCTTC. It translates to CARKTPGGPAGVFF.

J is TRBJ2-5 and V is TRBV28; no reliable D call. Trimming pared 2 bases from V and 5 bases from J, leaving 9 bases between. The germline gives CDR1 MDHEN, CDR2 SYDVKM. This CDR3 spans 13 amino acids. This CDR3 is CASSLQTLETQYF. The CDR3, as DNA: TGTGCCAGCAGTTTACAGACGTTGGAGACCCAGTACTTC.

The rearrangement links TRBV7-9 to TRBJ2-3, with D perhaps TRBD1 (6 bases). This CDR3 region has 14 residues. CDR1 is SEHNR and CDR2 is FQNEAQ in the germline V gene (reference sequence). V lost 5 bases and J 4 bases, leaving 13 bases between the germline ends. CDR3 nucleotides: TGTGCCAGCAGCCAGGGGACCCGGGCAGATACGCAGTATTTT. Its translation: CASSQGTRADTQYF.

This sequence joins TRBV10-1 and TRBJ1-5; no clear D. The CDR3 is made up of 10 amino acids. Germline V lookup: CDR1 WNHNN, CDR2 SYGVQD (reference sequence). V was pared by 6 bases and J by 3 bases, with 0 bases between. The CDR3 DNA sequence: TGCGCCAGCAGCAATCAGCCCCAGCATTTT. Amino acid sequence: CASSNQPQHF.

This clone was seen only once. This chain connects TRBV18 to TRBJ2-1; 12 nucleotides line up with TRBD2. The CDR3 has 16 residues. V was pared by 1 base and J by 6 bases, with 4 bases of the junction left unmatched. Germline assignment: CDR1 KGHSH and CDR2 LQKENI. The CDR3 bases are TGTGCCAGCTCACCACAGGGACTAGCGGGCCCCAATGAGCAGTTCTTC. Amino acid sequence: CASSPQGLAGPNEQFF.

The V gene is TRBV7-6, the J gene TRBJ2-1, with 11 bases aligning to TRBD2. The CDR3 is made up of 15 amino acids. Germline V CDR1 and CDR2: SGHVS, FNYEAQ. V dropped 5 bases and J dropped 4; count of bases not matched to a gene: 4. DNA for the CDR3: TGTGCCAGCAGCCCGGGACTAGCGGATTACAATGAGCAGTTCTTC. This sequence encodes CASSPGLADYNEQFF.

The chain combines TRBV5-8 with TRBJ2-2, with 9 bases fitting TRBD2. The germline V gene encodes CDR1 SGHTS and CDR2 YDEGEE. CDR3 length: 16 amino acids. Trimming removed 3 bases from V and 7 bases from J; junction bases left unmatched: 10. The CDR3 reads CASSWIRTSAGGELFF. The DNA of the CDR3 is TGTGCCAGCAGCTGGATACGGACTAGCGCGGGCGGGGAGCTGTTTTTT.

V gene TRBV7-9 combines with J gene TRBJ2-4, with a tentative D call TRBD1 (7 bases). Germline V gene data show CDR1 as SEHNR and CDR2 as FQNEAQ (reference sequence). This CDR3 spans 16 amino acids. V was shortened by 4 bases and J by 1 base, with 14 bases between the two germline ends. The CDR3 DNA sequence: TGTGCCAGCAGCTCAGACAGGGCGGGGGCCAAAAACATTCAGTACTTC. It yields the protein CASSSDRAGAKNIQYF.

The V call is TRBV19, the J call TRBJ2-7; TRBD2 matches 8 bases. This CDR3 comprises 15 residues. Germline CDR1 reads LNHDA; CDR2 reads SQIVND (reference sequence). After removal of 3 bases from V and 5 bases from J, the junction contained 9 bases not matched to a gene. The CDR3 loop reads CASSIVAGGVHEQYF. CDR3 nucleotide sequence: TGTGCCAGTAGTATTGTGGCGGGAGGAGTCCACGAGCAGTACTTC. The variable domain in full, with the rest retrieved from reference TRBV19 and TRBJ2-7, is DGGITQSPKYLFRKEGQNVTLSCEQNLNHDAMYWYRQDPGQGLRLIYYSQIVNDFQKGDIAEGYSVSREKKESFPLTVTSAQKNPTAFYLCASSIVAGGVHEQYFGPGTRLTVT.

The chain uses TRBV6-6 and TRBJ2-1; TRBD1 aligns across 10 bases. The V gene end was trimmed by 5 bases and the J gene end by 8 bases; junction bases not matched to a gene: 3. Germline V gene data show CDR1 as MNHNY and CDR2 as SVGAGI (reference sequence). CDR3 length equals 13 residues. As DNA, the CDR3 is TGTGCCAGCAGTAGGGACAGGGGTGATGAGCAGTTCTTC. Encoded protein: CASSRDRGDEQFF.

The chain employs TRBV5-1 and TRBJ2-5; no firm D call. Germline V CDR1 and CDR2: SGHRS, YFSETQ. This CDR3 region has 11 residues. The germline V and J ends were trimmed by 4 bases and 0 bases, with 1 base remaining between them. In DNA form, the CDR3 reads TGCGCCAGCAGCGACCAAGAGACCCAGTACTTC. Translation: CASSDQETQYF.

The CDR3 nucleotides read TGTGCCTGGACTAGCGGGAGAAGGGATACGCAGTATTTT. Amino acids: CAWTSGRRDTQYF. V gene TRBV30 combines with J gene TRBJ2-3; 10 bases agree with TRBD2. The germline CDR1 and CDR2 sequences are GTSNPN and SVGIG (reference sequence). V trimming: 4 bases; J trimming: 6 bases; junction bases outside the gene matches: 4. There are 13 residues in the CDR3.

J is TRBJ2-5 and V is TRBV19; maybe TRBD1 (5 bases). CDR3 length: 15 amino acids. Germline CDR1 and CDR2: LNHDA and SQIVND (reference sequence). Trimming left V 4 bases short and J 5 bases short, with 17 bases between. In nucleotides, the CDR3 is TGTGCCAGTAGTAGTATCAGTGGGGCGAGGGAGACCCAGTACTTC. This encodes CASSSISGARETQYF.

This clone was observed at least ten times. This chain joins TRBV29-1 and TRBJ1-1; TRBD1 matches at 7 bases. The CDR3 length is 13 residues. Germline V gene sequence: CDR1 SQVTM, CDR2 ANQGSEA. Losses at the gene ends were 7 bases for V and 0 bases for J; bases not matched to a gene: 5. In nucleotides, the CDR3 is TGCAGCGCCTCGACAGGGTTGAACACTGAAGCTTTCTTT. This encodes CSASTGLNTEAFF.

The gene calls are TRBV30 and TRBJ2-7, with D maybe TRBD1 (6 bases). In germline, CDR1 is GTSNPN, CDR2 SVGIG (reference sequence). This CDR3 region has 17 residues. V was clipped by 0 bases and J by 1 base, with 19 bases between them. The CDR3 nucleotides read TGTGCCTGGAGTGTATTTCTTGGGACACCCCTTTCCTACGAGCAGTACTTC. It yields the protein CAWSVFLGTPLSYEQYF.

V and J are TRBV5-6 and TRBJ2-3, with TRBD2 identical over 7 bases. Germline loops: CDR1 SGHDT, CDR2 YYEEEE. Trimming took 1 base from V and 2 from J; bases not matched to a gene: 4. The CDR3 covers 15 residues. The CDR3 loop reads CASSLPSGYTDTQYF. The CDR3 DNA follows: TGTGCCAGCAGCTTGCCTAGCGGATACACAGATACGCAGTATTTT.

V usage is TRBV5-6 and J usage is TRBJ1-3; 8 bases are a match to TRBD1. CDR3 length equals 16 residues. Germline V gene sequence: CDR1 SGHDT, CDR2 YYEEEE. V dropped 4 bases and J dropped 4; count of bases not matched to a gene: 10. CDR3 protein: CASSPDRGLPGNTIYF. The CDR3 bases are TGTGCCAGCAGCCCCGACAGGGGTCTTCCAGGAAACACCATATATTTT.

This clone was counted once. The chain links TRBV10-3 to TRBJ2-3, with D possibly being TRBD1 or TRBD2 (5 bases each). The V gene lost 4 bases and the J gene lost 0 bases, with 8 bases spanning the gap. The germline V gene has CDR1 ENHRY and CDR2 SYGVKD. The CDR3 covers 14 residues. Here the CDR3 DNA reads TGTGCCATCAGTGCGGGGCCAAGCACAGATACGCAGTATTTT. This encodes CAISAGPSTDTQYF.

The chain joins TRBV27 to TRBJ1-2; D perhaps matches TRBD1 (5 bases). V gave up 3 bases and J gave up 2 bases, with 13 bases separating them. The CDR3 length is 15 residues. The germline CDR1 and CDR2 sequences are MNHEY and SMNVEV (reference sequence). The CDR3 bases are TGTGCCAGCAGTTTCTCCTTCGGGGCCAACTATGGCTACACCTTC. It codes for CASSFSFGANYGYTF.

The chain couples TRBV7-6 to TRBJ2-7, with 7 bases aligning to TRBD2. Trimming at V came to 3 bases and at J to 2 bases, leaving 7 bases not matched to a gene. The CDR3 is 15 residues long. CDR1 is SGHVS and CDR2 is FNYEAQ in the germline V gene. The CDR3 region has the DNA TGTGCCAGCAGCTTTACAGCGGGAAACACCTACGAGCAGTACTTC. Translation: CASSFTAGNTYEQYF.